These T cell receptor beta chains were read from a single sample in a study of monozygotic twins with inflammatory bowel disease. TCRdb reprocessed the 5' RACE reads, keeping one entry per CDR3 protein, no DNA. The sample shows approximately 210,000 distinct CDR3 sequences, and more than 7.5% sits with its ten largest clones. Sequences were obtained from blood. The receptors derive from a human donor with ulcerative colitis or Crohn's disease, or a healthy co-twin of an affected twin (not recorded which). The CDR3 runs from the conserved cysteine through the conserved F or W. The order of the fields is V gene, J gene, CDR3 protein.

v_call: TRBV4-1; j_call: TRBJ1-5; cdr3_aa: CASSQEKGPQHF
v_call: TRBV11-2; j_call: TRBJ2-1; cdr3_aa: CASSLGSSGGFRQEQFF
v_call: TRBV10-3; j_call: TRBJ1-2; cdr3_aa: CAISEGEKNYGYTF
v_call: TRBV12-5; j_call: TRBJ2-3; cdr3_aa: CASGPGGDTQYF
v_call: TRBV11-2; j_call: TRBJ2-1; cdr3_aa: CASSLLRGGTSGSNEQFF
v_call: TRBV12-3/TRBV12-4; j_call: TRBJ1-5; cdr3_aa: CASSLRTGGATGNQPQHF
v_call: TRBV4-3; j_call: TRBJ1-6; cdr3_aa: CASSPNRAGSSYNSPLHF
v_call: TRBV5-1; j_call: TRBJ1-4; cdr3_aa: CASRPPGTGDEKLFF
v_call: TRBV7-2; j_call: TRBJ2-7; cdr3_aa: CASSRSLGRDSEQYF
v_call: TRBV7-9; j_call: TRBJ1-5; cdr3_aa: CATGGATNQPQHF
v_call: TRBV12-3/TRBV12-4; j_call: TRBJ2-1; cdr3_aa: CASTGDTYHEQFF
v_call: TRBV10-3; j_call: TRBJ1-6; cdr3_aa: CAIRSTGDSPLHF
v_call: TRBV15; j_call: TRBJ2-7; cdr3_aa: CATSRDRGQGISYEQYF
v_call: TRBV10-3; j_call: TRBJ2-5; cdr3_aa: CAISESTGPGETQYF
v_call: TRBV30; j_call: TRBJ1-1; cdr3_aa: CACQRGEGAANTEAFF
v_call: TRBV12-5; j_call: TRBJ1-1; cdr3_aa: CASGATGLDTEAFF
v_call: TRBV12-3/TRBV12-4; j_call: TRBJ2-3; cdr3_aa: CASRRLGSTDTQYF
v_call: TRBV11-2; j_call: TRBJ2-7; cdr3_aa: CASSYPGQGFYEQYF
v_call: TRBV7-9; j_call: TRBJ2-4; cdr3_aa: CASSFGENIQYF
v_call: TRBV5-6; j_call: TRBJ2-1; cdr3_aa: CASSLAGGLPYNEQFF
v_call: TRBV29-1; j_call: TRBJ1-2; cdr3_aa: CSVGGLPKGGYTF
v_call: TRBV5-1; j_call: TRBJ2-7; cdr3_aa: CASSRDWNEQYF
v_call: TRBV9; j_call: TRBJ2-2; cdr3_aa: CASSVHLSPGTNTGELFF
v_call: TRBV4-1; j_call: TRBJ2-5; cdr3_aa: CASSQVPLETQYF
v_call: TRBV11-1; j_call: TRBJ2-2; cdr3_aa: CASSLGLGNPSNTGELFF
v_call: TRBV7-2; j_call: TRBJ2-1; cdr3_aa: CVTVRPNYNEQFF
v_call: TRBV28; j_call: TRBJ2-3; cdr3_aa: CASRSSTDTQYF
v_call: TRBV7-6; j_call: TRBJ1-1; cdr3_aa: CASSLRNQNTEAFF
v_call: TRBV28; j_call: TRBJ1-4; cdr3_aa: CASSLLNSNEKLFF
v_call: TRBV20-1; j_call: TRBJ1-1; cdr3_aa: CSARETGGRTEAFF
v_call: TRBV11-1; j_call: TRBJ2-3; cdr3_aa: CASSSTSQNRRTSTDTQYF
v_call: TRBV11-3; j_call: TRBJ2-3; cdr3_aa: CASSFGSGGSTDTQYF
v_call: TRBV13; j_call: TRBJ2-1; cdr3_aa: CASSLTGQYDNEQFF
v_call: TRBV2; j_call: TRBJ2-1; cdr3_aa: CASSWQGVSNNEQFF
v_call: TRBV9; j_call: TRBJ2-1; cdr3_aa: CASSVDTTSYNEQFF
v_call: TRBV28; j_call: TRBJ1-3; cdr3_aa: CASSLYRVTGNTIYF
v_call: TRBV28; j_call: TRBJ2-3; cdr3_aa: CASSLAGGRYTQYF
v_call: TRBV9; j_call: TRBJ2-5; cdr3_aa: CASSGPYQETQYF
v_call: TRBV6-5; j_call: TRBJ1-2; cdr3_aa: CASTPGGYGYTF
v_call: TRBV6-5; j_call: TRBJ2-3; cdr3_aa: CASSYDGGRGDTQYF
v_call: TRBV2; j_call: TRBJ2-1; cdr3_aa: CASSDLGLAGGPGYNEQFF